Shown below are 21 T cell receptor beta chains from a single sample sequenced in a study of T cell responses to AZD1222 COVID-19 vaccine. TCRdb's copy holds only in-frame clones and misses some; the assay was immunoSEQ multiplex PCR. The sample contains some 190,000 clones, around 89% of which appear only once. The sequenced sample was peripheral blood, obtained on day 0 of AZD1222 vaccination. These receptors were collected from an adult in good health.

V gene TRBV9 combines with J gene TRBJ1-1, with D perhaps TRBD1 (5 bases). The CDR3 length is 14 residues. The ends were cut back, 5 bases at V and 2 bases at J, with 13 bases in the middle. Germline values: CDR1 SGDLS, CDR2 YYNGEE. DNA of the CDR3: TGTGCCAGCAGAGATCCCGGGGGAAACACTGAAGCTTTCTTT. Residues: CASRDPGGNTEAFF.

This chain connects TRBV7-3 to TRBJ2-6; D remains ambiguous. V was cut by 1 base and J by 4 bases, with 11 bases left in between. The CDR3 has 16 amino acids. Germline values: CDR1 SGHTA, CDR2 FQGTGA. DNA for the CDR3: TGTGCCAGCAGCTTAAGTCGGCAGCTCGGGGCCAACGTCCTGACTTTC. It is translated as CASSLSRQLGANVLTF.

The chain uses TRBV5-1 and TRBJ1-1, with a tentative D call TRBD1 (6 bases). The CDR3 runs 14 residues. The germline V gene has CDR1 SGHRS and CDR2 YFSETQ. Trimming cost V 1 base and J 3 bases, with 10 bases left between them. In nucleotides, the CDR3 is TGCGCCAGCAGCTTGTGGGGGCGGGACACTGAAGCTTTCTTT. Its protein is CASSLWGRDTEAFF.

V usage is TRBV4-1 and J usage is TRBJ2-7, with 7 bases fitting TRBD1. The V and J ends lost 3 bases and 2 bases, in that order; junction bases with no gene match: 7. Germline V CDR1 and CDR2: MGHRA, YSYEKL. The CDR3 is made up of 15 amino acids. CDR3 in DNA: TGCGCCAGCAGCCATACCGGGACAGCCCCCTACGAGCAGTACTTC. Translated: CASSHTGTAPYEQYF.

The chain is built from TRBV28 and TRBJ2-1; TRBD2 is a possible D gene (5 bases). The CDR3 consists of 16 residues. Trimming left V 0 bases short and J 0 bases short, with 9 bases between. CDR1 MDHEN and CDR2 SYDVKM come from the germline V gene. CDR3 sequence (DNA): TGTGCCAGCAGTTTATGGGACTCGAGCTCCTACAATGAGCAGTTCTTC. Residues: CASSLWDSSSYNEQFF.

The chain employs TRBV6-6 and TRBJ2-5; tentatively, D is TRBD2 (6 bases). Trimming removed 5 bases at V and 7 bases at J, with 8 bases between. This CDR3 spans 11 amino acids. Per germline, CDR1 MNHNY and CDR2 SVGAGI (reference sequence). The CDR3, as DNA: TGTGCCAGCAGTCCAGCGGGGACCCAGTACTTC. Residues: CASSPAGTQYF.

This chain connects TRBV12-5 to TRBJ2-3; 7 bases fit TRBD2. The J segment lost 2 bases and the V segment lost 8 bases, leaving 16 bases of the junction unmatched. From germline, CDR1 is LGHNT and CDR2 FRNRAP. The CDR3 is 17 amino acids. The CDR3 DNA is TGTGCTAGTAATTTGGGCCACCTGGGGAGGGACACAGATACGCAGTATTTT. This translates into CASNLGHLGRDTDTQYF.

This sequence joins TRBV27 and TRBJ1-1; 8 bases align to TRBD1. The CDR3 consists of 16 residues. V shed 4 bases, J shed 1 base, and the junction held 8 bases outside the gene matches. Germline V gives CDR1 MNHEY, CDR2 SMNVEV (reference sequence). This chain's CDR3 is CASSSPRQGRNTEAFF. Here the CDR3 DNA reads TGTGCCAGCAGTTCACCCCGACAGGGGAGGAACACTGAAGCTTTCTTT.

This chain connects TRBV19 to TRBJ2-5; 11 bases are a match to TRBD1. Unmatched junction bases numbered 5, after V lost 4 bases and J lost 4 bases. The CDR3 runs 15 residues. Germline V gene lookup returns CDR1 LNHDA and CDR2 SQIVND (reference sequence). The CDR3 region is CASSTGQGAGETQYF. CDR3 sequence (DNA): TGTGCCAGTAGTACCGGACAGGGGGCAGGAGAGACCCAGTACTTC.

The genes are TRBV4-2 and TRBJ1-1; D is undetermined. V was clipped by 1 base and J by 1 base, with 7 bases between them. The germline V gene has CDR1 LGHNA and CDR2 YNFKEQ. The CDR3 spans 14 residues. The CDR3 region has the DNA TGTGCCAGCAGCCAAGTCTTGGGGAACACTGAAGCTTTCTTT. Its protein is CASSQVLGNTEAFF.

This clone was observed a single time. This chain links TRBV4-2 with TRBJ1-2, with D hard to call. This CDR3 has 12 residues. V was cut by 3 bases and J by 3 bases, with 5 bases left in between. CDR1 is LGHNA, CDR2 YNFKEQ, per germline. The CDR3 DNA sequence: TGTGCCAGCAGCCAGGGAGACTATGGCTACACCTTC. Encoded protein: CASSQGDYGYTF.

The rearrangement joins TRBV4-1 to TRBJ1-1; 9 bases agree with TRBD1. J lost 1 base, V lost 4 bases, and 4 bases had no gene match. Looked up from germline, CDR1 is MGHRA and CDR2 is YSYEKL. The CDR3 runs 15 residues. Here the CDR3 reads CASSRDRVTNTEAFF. The CDR3 DNA reads TGCGCCAGCAGCCGGGACAGGGTTACGAACACTGAAGCTTTCTTT.

The chain combines TRBV9 with TRBJ2-2; 8 bases line up with TRBD1. The length of the CDR3 is 16 residues. The germline V gene encodes CDR1 SGDLS and CDR2 YYNGEE. The J segment lost 4 bases and the V segment lost 2 bases, leaving 7 bases of the junction unmatched. The CDR3 DNA follows: TGTGCCAGCAGCGTTCAGGGGGCTGTAAGCACCGGGGAGCTGTTTTTT. Translating it yields CASSVQGAVSTGELFF.

This chain connects TRBV7-9 to TRBJ2-3; 11 bases agree with TRBD2. From germline, CDR1 is SEHNR and CDR2 FQNEAQ (reference sequence). The CDR3 spans 15 residues. With 4 bases clipped from V and 5 bases from J, the junction kept 5 bases outside the gene matches. The CDR3 spells CASSSWLAGGDTQYF. The CDR3 coding sequence is TGTGCCAGCAGCTCCTGGCTAGCGGGGGGAGATACGCAGTATTTT.

The rearrangement joins TRBV18 to TRBJ1-5; 7 nucleotides align to TRBD1. V gave up 0 bases and J gave up 5 bases; unmatched junction bases: 1. This CDR3 is built from 14 residues. Looked up from germline, CDR1 is KGHSH and CDR2 is LQKENI. The CDR3 region is CASSPPGGHQPQHF. Written as DNA, the CDR3 is TGTGCCAGCTCACCACCAGGGGGCCATCAGCCCCAGCATTTT.

This chain links TRBV2 with TRBJ1-2, with 7 bases identical to TRBD1. The CDR3 spans 15 residues. V shed 2 bases and J 5 bases; nucleotides not matched to a gene: 8. From germline, CDR1 is SNHLY and CDR2 FYNNEI. As DNA, the CDR3 is TGTGCCAGCAGTGAATACAGGGGCGTAGAGTATGGCTACACCTTC. Its protein product is CASSEYRGVEYGYTF.

As DNA, the CDR3 is TGCGCCAGCATACAATTACAGGGGAAAGAGACCCAGTACTTC. It specifies CASIQLQGKETQYF. The chain links TRBV10-1 to TRBJ2-5; 7 bases agree with TRBD1. J gave up 3 bases and V 7 bases, and 8 bases lay outside the gene matches. CDR1 is WNHNN, CDR2 SYGVQD, per germline (reference sequence). The CDR3 spans 14 residues.

In nucleotides, the CDR3 is TGTGCCAGCAGGGTACAGGGGAGCTCCTACAATGAGCAGTTCTTC. This sequence encodes CASRVQGSSYNEQFF. The rearrangement uses TRBV6-5 and TRBJ2-1; 7 bases match TRBD1. Per germline, CDR1 MNHEY and CDR2 SVGAGI. CDR3 length: 15 residues. With V trimmed by 6 bases and J by 0 bases, 5 bases remained unmatched.

The chain recombines TRBV6-1 with TRBJ1-5; TRBD1 is a possible D gene (6 bases). CDR3 length equals 13 residues. Germline V lookup: CDR1 MNHNS, CDR2 SASEGT. Between the trimmed V and J ends, which lost 2 bases and 5 bases, there was a span of 7 bases. Here the CDR3 DNA reads TGTGCCAGCAGTGAACACAGGGATCAGCCCCAGCATTTT. Residues: CASSEHRDQPQHF.

The J gene is TRBJ1-6, the V gene TRBV4-1, with a possible D match to TRBD1 (5 bases). The V end was cut by 4 bases, the J end by 7 bases, with 26 bases between. The CDR3 length is 19 residues. CDR1 and CDR2 (germline): MGHRA, YSYEKL. CDR3 sequence: CASSLRAYGSEASNSPLHF. Written as DNA, the CDR3 is TGCGCCAGCAGCCTCAGGGCGTATGGATCGGAGGCGTCGAATTCACCCCTCCACTTT.

This clone is a singleton in its sample. The chain employs TRBV28 and TRBJ1-5; D call uncertain. The CDR3 is 14 residues long. The germline gives CDR1 MDHEN, CDR2 SYDVKM. V was cut by 4 bases and J by 6 bases, with 13 bases left in between. In DNA form, the CDR3 reads TGTGCCAGCAGTTCGCCCCACAGTGGTCAGCCCCAGCATTTT. Encoded protein: CASSSPHSGQPQHF.